One and the same sample provided the 13 T cell receptor beta chains below, sequenced in a study of response to subunit inactivated influenza vaccine. TCRdb used MiXCR to reprocess the RT-PCR reads, holding one entry per CDR3 protein. Found here are roughly 760,000 distinct CDR3 sequences, 20% to 25% of them singletons; the top ten hold roughly a tenth. The sample consisted of PBMCs from blood, taken 5 days after vaccination. The receptors derive from a man over 45 who received an inactivated influenza vaccine.

Comments on this clonotype: The junction does not match germline at one end; this may be a read error. The V gene is TRBV15, the J gene TRBJ2-3, with 7 bases aligning to TRBD1. Germline CDR1 reads LNHNV; CDR2 reads YYDKDF (reference sequence). CDR3 length equals 14 residues. Here the CDR3 DNA reads TGTGCCACCAGCAGAGATCTGACTTTAGGGACAGTGGATTTT. It is translated as CATSRDLTLGTVDF.

The table lists this clonotype with a few counts. The chain joins TRBV12-3 or TRBV12-4 to TRBJ2-5; the D gene is possibly TRBD2 (7 bases). V lost 0 bases and J lost 6, with 11 bases in between. CDR3 length: 14 amino acids. Written as DNA, the CDR3 is TGTGCCAGCAGTTTAGCGGGGGGGCTAAAGACCCAGTACTTC. Translating gives CASSLAGGLKTQYF.

This clonotype came up a few times. CDR3 DNA: TGTGCCAGCAGCCTACTGGCCACCGGAGGCAATCAGCCCCAGCATTTT. Protein product: CASSLLATGGNQPQHF. The J gene is TRBJ1-5, the V gene TRBV12-3 or TRBV12-4, with D unresolved. Trimming removed 6 bases from V and 2 bases from J, with 17 bases in between. CDR3 length equals 16 residues.

The rearrangement uses TRBV4-2 and TRBJ2-1; 9 nucleotides match TRBD2. CDR1 and CDR2 (germline): LGHNA, YNFKEQ. The CDR3 runs 16 residues. Germline trimming cut 0 bases from V and 5 bases from J; bases unmatched to any gene: 5. CDR3 nucleotide sequence: TGTGCCAGCAGCCAAGATCCGGCGGGGGGGAACAATGAGCAGTTCTTC. Translated: CASSQDPAGGNNEQFF.

The rearrangement uses TRBV20-1 and TRBJ2-1; 7 positions match TRBD1. The CDR3 is made up of 11 amino acids. The V and J ends lost 3 bases and 15 bases, in that order; junction bases with no gene match: 8. Germline V lookup: CDR1 DFQATT, CDR2 SNEGSKA (reference sequence). For the CDR3, the DNA is TGCAGTGCTAGTGGGACAGTCGCATTGTTCTTC. Translating gives CSASGTVALFF.

This clonotype turned up a few times. The V and J genes are TRBV20-1 and TRBJ2-7; no definite D call. The CDR3 spans 13 residues. V lost 5 bases and J 1 base, leaving 12 bases between the germline ends. Germline CDR1 reads DFQATT; CDR2 reads SNEGSKA (reference sequence). CDR3 in amino acids: CSAQVTGSYEQYF. As DNA, the CDR3 is TGCAGTGCTCAAGTCACTGGATCCTACGAGCAGTACTTC.

This clonotype appeared once. This chain's CDR3 is CASSATGGSTGELFF. CDR3 in DNA: TGTGCCAGCAGCGCTACAGGGGGCAGCACCGGGGAGCTGTTTTTT. The gene calls are TRBV6-1 and TRBJ2-2; 9 nucleotides line up with TRBD1. Trimming took 6 bases from V and 4 from J; bases not matched to a gene: 6. Germline V gene lookup returns CDR1 MNHNS and CDR2 SASEGT. The CDR3 sequence is 15 residues long.

The table lists this clonotype with a few counts. V and J are TRBV12-3 or TRBV12-4 and TRBJ2-1; 9 bases match TRBD2. V shed 2 bases, J shed 3 bases, and the junction held 8 bases outside the gene matches. The CDR3 totals 17 residues. This CDR3 reads CASSLSVLAGDYNEQFF. CDR3 nucleotides: TGTGCCAGCAGTTTATCGGTCTTAGCGGGGGACTACAATGAGCAGTTCTTC.

The gene calls are TRBV4-1 and TRBJ2-7; tentative D call: TRBD1 (7 bases). Per the germline V gene, CDR1 is MGHRA and CDR2 is YSYEKL. Trimming left V 1 base short and J 4 bases short, with 14 bases between. This CDR3 is 15 amino acids long. The CDR3 DNA reads TGCGCCAGCAGCCAAGGTCCAGGGGGGTGGTACGAGCAGTACTTC. It yields the protein CASSQGPGGWYEQYF.

This clonotype has more than one count but fewer than ten. The chain employs TRBV10-3 and TRBJ1-5; D remains unclear. The germline V gene encodes CDR1 ENHRY and CDR2 SYGVKD. Trimming took off 0 bases at V and 2 bases at J, with 5 bases between the two ends. This CDR3 is built from 14 residues. The CDR3 DNA sequence: TGTGCCATCAGTGAGTCAGCAGGCAATCAGCCCCAGCATTTT. It is translated as CAISESAGNQPQHF.

This clonotype was detected a few times. The junction departs from germline at one end; a sequencing error may be responsible. The chain employs TRBV25-1 and TRBJ2-1, with 10 bases lining up with TRBD2. This CDR3 has 16 residues. Germline V gene data show CDR1 as MGHDK and CDR2 as SYGVNS. CDR3 sequence reads: CASSETSSGSYNEQFF. The CDR3 DNA reads TGTGCAAGCAGTGAGACTTCTAGCGGGAGCTACAATGAGCAGTTCTTC.

This chain joins TRBV12-3 or TRBV12-4 and TRBJ1-2; D is ambiguous. The CDR3 consists of 11 residues. Trimming took 5 bases from V and 5 from J, leaving 6 bases between them. The CDR3 sequence: CASSREYGYTF. As DNA, the CDR3 is TGTGCCAGCAGTCGAGAGTATGGCTACACCTTC.

The rearrangement uses TRBV10-3 and TRBJ2-5; possible D gene TRBD2, 7 bases. CDR1 ENHRY and CDR2 SYGVKD come from the germline V gene. The CDR3 is 14 residues long. The germline V and J ends were trimmed by 10 bases and 1 base, with 16 bases remaining between them. The CDR3 spells CATEGGGAQETQYF. The CDR3 coding sequence is TGTGCCACCGAAGGAGGGGGGGCCCAAGAGACCCAGTACTTC.